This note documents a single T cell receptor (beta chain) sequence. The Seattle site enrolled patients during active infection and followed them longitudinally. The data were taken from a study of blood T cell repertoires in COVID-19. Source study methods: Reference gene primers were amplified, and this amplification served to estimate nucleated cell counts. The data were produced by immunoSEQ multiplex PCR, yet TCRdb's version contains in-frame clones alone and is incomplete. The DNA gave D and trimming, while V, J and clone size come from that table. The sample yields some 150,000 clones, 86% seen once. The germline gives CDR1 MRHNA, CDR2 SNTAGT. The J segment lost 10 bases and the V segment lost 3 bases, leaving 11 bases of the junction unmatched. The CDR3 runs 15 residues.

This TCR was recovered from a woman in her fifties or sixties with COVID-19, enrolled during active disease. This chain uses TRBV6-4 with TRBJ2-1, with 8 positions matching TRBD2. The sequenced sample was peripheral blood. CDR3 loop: CASSEGSGGPEEQFF. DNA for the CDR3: TGTGCCAGCAGTGAGGGGTCGGGAGGGCCAGAAGAGCAGTTCTTC.